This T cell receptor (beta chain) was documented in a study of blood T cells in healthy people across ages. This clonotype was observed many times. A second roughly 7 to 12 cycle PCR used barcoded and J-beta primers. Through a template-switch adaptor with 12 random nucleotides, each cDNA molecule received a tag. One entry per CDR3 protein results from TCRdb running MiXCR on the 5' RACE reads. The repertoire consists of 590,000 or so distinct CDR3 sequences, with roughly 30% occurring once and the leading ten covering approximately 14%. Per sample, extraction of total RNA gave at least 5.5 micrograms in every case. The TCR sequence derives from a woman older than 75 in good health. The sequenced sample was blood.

The CDR3 DNA reads TGTGCCAGCAGGGGACTAGCGGGGGGTCTATCCTACGAGCAGTACTTC. As protein: CASRGLAGGLSYEQYF. The genes are TRBV25-1 and TRBJ2-7; 15 bases line up with TRBD2. Losses at the gene ends were 6 bases for V and 1 base for J; bases not matched to a gene: 4. CDR1 and CDR2 from the germline V gene are MGHDK and SYGVNS. This CDR3 is 16 amino acids long.